This T cell receptor (beta chain) derives from a study of control samples from healthy donors and cancer patients. The germline V gene encodes CDR1 MNHEY and CDR2 SVGAGI. The CDR3 is made up of 13 amino acids. V dropped 7 bases and J dropped 8 bases, with 12 bases sitting between them. Libraries were prepared by immunoSEQ multiplex PCR; TCRdb keeps only in-frame clonotypes and omits some of them. Here the sample spans 90,000 or so clones, 85% to 90% being singletons. J is TRBJ1-6 and V is TRBV6-5; D call uncertain. Input material: PBMCs. This TCR was recovered from a woman in her forties or fifties with colorectal cancer. CDR3 sequence (DNA): TGTGCCAGCACCGACCAGAGGGATTCACCCCTCCACTTT. This gives the protein CASTDQRDSPLHF.